This T cell receptor beta chain comes out of a study of shared clonotypes between healthy human individuals. Findings and limits, study-wide: Estimated richness values were generally larger in naive subsets than in memory subsets. Owing to a small donor count, the genetic and exposure-history diversity represented was limited. The sharing of approximately 5.1% of naive CD4 clonotypes was seen across a handful of donors.

V gave up 0 bases and J gave up 8 bases, with 10 bases separating them. Germline V lookup: CDR1 MNHNY, CDR2 SVGAGI (reference sequence). The CDR3 is 13 residues long. The count of this clone is one. The antigen is not known. Generated by immunoSEQ multiplex PCR, the TCRdb table keeps only in-frame clones and is missing some. The data contain around 600,000 clones, more than 95% of them singletons. The V call is TRBV6-6, the J call TRBJ1-1; D ambiguous. The receptor comes from a woman aged 25 to 39 in good health. The material sequenced was naive CD4+ T cells sorted from blood. Subset given: CD45RA+ positively selected. CDR3 region: CASSYSFPVEAFF. CDR3 DNA sequence: TGTGCCAGCAGTTACTCTTTCCCAGTAGAAGCTTTCTTT.